The clone carrying this T cell receptor beta chain was counted ten times or more. TCRdb called the RT-PCR reads again in MiXCR, with one record for every CDR3 protein. The sample carries more than 75,000 distinct CDR3 sequences, just under 5% recorded once. Germline CDR1 MNHEY, CDR2 SMNVEV (reference sequence). This CDR3 contains 16 residues. V lost 5 bases, J lost 1 base, and 16 bases lay in between. The entry originates in a study of patients and donors after allogeneic stem cell transplantation. The sequenced material came from blood, either unsorted or a sorted T cell fraction (not recorded which). This rearrangement joins TRBV27 to TRBJ2-3; a weak D match, TRBD2 (6 bases). The source is a human donor who was either an allogeneic HSCT recipient or a stem cell or donor lymphocyte infusion donor (not recorded which). It is not recorded whose cells these are; they may come from a transplant donor. The CDR3: CASSRKGGGGTDTQYF. In nucleotides, the CDR3 is TGTGCCAGCAGTCGTAAAGGAGGAGGGGGCACAGATACGCAGTATTTT.